The 25 T cell receptor beta chains listed next were all sequenced from one sample in a study of blood T cell repertoires in COVID-19. Repertoires were generated with immunoSEQ multiplex PCR, while TCRdb's copy carries only in-frame clones and drops some. The data show around 200,000 clones, approximately 87% seen once. What was sequenced was peripheral blood. The receptor set was obtained from a woman aged 45-60 years with acute or convalescent COVID-19.

The chain recombines TRBV6-2 or TRBV6-3 with TRBJ1-2; D gene unclear. V was shortened by 5 bases and J by 2 bases, with 6 bases between the two germline ends. The CDR3 is made up of 12 amino acids. The germline V gene encodes CDR1 MNHEY and CDR2 SVGEGT. In nucleotides, the CDR3 is TGTGCCAGCAGTACTTTCAACTATGGCTACACCTTC. It codes for CASSTFNYGYTF.

The chain joins TRBV19 to TRBJ1-5; D ambiguous. Germline-derived CDR1 and CDR2 are LNHDA and SQIVND (reference sequence). V was shortened by 3 bases and J by 4 bases, with 7 bases between the two germline ends. The CDR3 contains 13 residues. For the CDR3, the DNA is TGTGCCAGTAGTATCGGCGGGAATCAGCCCCAGCATTTT. Translation gives CASSIGGNQPQHF.

Only a few counts were recorded for this clone. The genes are TRBV7-3 and TRBJ2-3, with D perhaps matching TRBD1 (5 bases). CDR1 and CDR2 (germline): SGHTA, FQGTGA. V lost 0 bases and J 6 bases, leaving 10 bases between the germline ends. CDR3 length: 14 amino acids. The CDR3 protein is CASSLTSGRDTQYF. The CDR3 DNA reads TGTGCCAGCAGCTTAACGTCAGGGCGTGATACGCAGTATTTT.

This clone was observed a few times. This sequence joins TRBV7-8 and TRBJ1-2; 8 bases line up with TRBD1. Losses at the gene ends were 4 bases for V and 8 bases for J; bases not matched to a gene: 6. Germline V lookup: CDR1 SGHVS, CDR2 FQNEAQ. The CDR3 spans 13 residues. CDR3 in amino acids: CASSYQGAEGYTF. The CDR3 DNA sequence: TGTGCCAGCAGCTATCAGGGGGCGGAAGGCTACACCTTC.

The chain has TRBV10-3 and TRBJ2-3; 10 bases are a match to TRBD2. The J segment lost 6 bases and the V segment lost 11 bases, leaving 2 bases of the junction unmatched. The germline CDR1 and CDR2 sequences are ENHRY and SYGVKD. CDR3 length: 11 amino acids. The CDR3 region is CAATSGDTQYF. The CDR3 nucleotides are TGTGCCGCGACTAGCGGGGATACGCAGTATTTT.

The CDR3 nucleotides are TGTGCCAGCAGCCTGTACGGTCTTAATGAAAAACTGTTTTTT. Translating it yields CASSLYGLNEKLFF. J is TRBJ1-4 and V is TRBV7-9; unclear D gene. Germline V gives CDR1 SEHNR, CDR2 FQNEAQ (reference sequence). The CDR3 loop spans 14 amino acids. The V end was cut by 5 bases, the J end by 4 bases, with 11 bases between.

The gene calls are TRBV9 and TRBJ2-4; 11 nucleotides agree with TRBD1. The CDR3 consists of 21 residues. With 0 bases clipped from V and 0 bases from J, the junction kept 14 bases outside the gene matches. Germline CDR1 and CDR2: SGDLS and YYNGEE. The CDR3 sequence: CASSVGTWTGGAVLAKNIQYF. The DNA for the CDR3 is TGTGCCAGCAGCGTAGGAACCTGGACAGGGGGCGCGGTACTAGCCAAAAACATTCAGTACTTC. Together with reference TRBV9 and TRBJ2-4, the CDR3 gives the full variable domain: DSGVTQTPKHLITATGQRVTLRCSPRSGDLSVYWYQQSLDQGLQFLIQYYNGEERAKGNILERFSAQQFPDLHSELNLSSLELGDSALYFCASSVGTWTGGAVLAKNIQYFGAGTRLSVL.

The chain uses TRBV30 and TRBJ2-7, with D perhaps TRBD1 (5 bases). Germline-derived CDR1 and CDR2 are GTSNPN and SVGIG (reference sequence). This CDR3 is built from 12 residues. The V and J ends lost 3 bases and 7 bases respectively, with 13 bases between them. The CDR3: CAWSPGWGEQYF. The CDR3 DNA reads as TGTGCCTGGAGCCCAGGGTGGGGAGAGCAGTACTTC.

The chain has TRBV16 and TRBJ2-5; possibly TRBD1 for D (6 bases). The CDR3 has 13 amino acids. Looked up from germline, CDR1 is KGHSY and CDR2 is FQNENV. The V end was cut by 4 bases, the J end by 3 bases, with 9 bases between. The CDR3 DNA reads TGTGCCAGCAGCCGCCACAGGGAAGAGACCCAGTACTTC. Residues: CASSRHREETQYF.

The J gene is TRBJ2-4, the V gene TRBV4-3; TRBD2 matches 9 bases. In germline, CDR1 is LGHNA, CDR2 YSLEER. With 3 bases clipped from V and 0 bases from J, the junction kept 3 bases outside the gene matches. CDR3 size: 16 residues. CDR3 nucleotides: TGCGCCAGCAGCCAGGTACTAGCGGGAGCCAAAAACATTCAGTACTTC. Protein product: CASSQVLAGAKNIQYF.

The chain recombines TRBV3-1 (or the pseudogene TRBV3-2) with TRBJ2-7; 7 bases align to TRBD2. The CDR3 consists of 15 residues. V was clipped by 4 bases and J by 3 bases; unmatched bases: 9. Germline V CDR1 and CDR2: LGHDT, YNNKEL (reference sequence). The CDR3 reads CASSLGREIFYEQYF. The CDR3 bases are TGTGCCAGCAGCCTCGGGCGGGAGATCTTCTACGAGCAGTACTTC.

This clone was detected only a few times. This chain joins TRBV4-1 and TRBJ2-7, with D uncertain. This CDR3 has 15 amino acids. Germline CDR1 reads MGHRA; CDR2 reads YSYEKL. Trimming took 1 base from V and 4 from J, leaving 14 bases between them. The CDR3 DNA reads TGCGCCAGCAGCCAAGGCTACAGCTTGGAATACGAGCAGTACTTC. Protein: CASSQGYSLEYEQYF.

V and J are TRBV6-5 and TRBJ2-3; TRBD1 aligns across 9 bases. The CDR3 extends over 15 amino acids. Trimming took 8 bases from V and 4 from J; bases not matched to a gene: 10. Germline V gene sequence: CDR1 MNHEY, CDR2 SVGAGI. CDR3 loop: CASPTGTGPSDTQYF. CDR3 in DNA: TGTGCCAGCCCTACCGGGACAGGGCCCTCAGATACGCAGTATTTT.

The CDR3 nucleotides are TGTGCCAGCAGCTTGGCAGGATTGCAAACTGAAGCTTTCTTT. Protein product: CASSLAGLQTEAFF. The chain carries TRBV5-4 and TRBJ1-1, with D hard to call. V lost 0 bases and J 5 bases, leaving 11 bases between the germline ends. CDR1 is SGHNT, CDR2 YYREEE, per germline (reference sequence). The CDR3 sequence is 14 residues long.

The chain has TRBV11-2 and TRBJ2-3; 7 nucleotides match TRBD2. Trimming removed 5 bases from V and 11 bases from J; junction bases left unmatched: 7. Germline V gene lookup returns CDR1 SGHAT and CDR2 FQNNGV. The CDR3 is 12 amino acids. The CDR3 here is CASSATSVKQYF. In DNA form, the CDR3 reads TGTGCCAGCAGCGCCACTAGCGTTAAGCAGTATTTT.

The chain uses TRBV18 and TRBJ1-1; 7 nucleotides match TRBD1. The V gene's germline CDR1 is KGHSH and CDR2 LQKENI. V shed 2 bases, J shed 6 bases, and the junction held 6 bases outside the gene matches. This CDR3 has 14 residues. DNA of the CDR3: TGTGCCAGCTCACCAGACAGGGAGCTTTCTGAAGCTTTCTTT. Residues: CASSPDRELSEAFF.

V and J are TRBV5-1 and TRBJ2-1; TRBD1 aligns across 7 bases. Per germline, CDR1 SGHRS and CDR2 YFSETQ. This CDR3 is 15 amino acids long. Trimming at V came to 4 bases and at J to 4 bases, leaving 8 bases not matched to a gene. The CDR3 DNA follows: TGCGCCAGCAGCCGGGACAGCCTCTCTTACAATGAGCAGTTCTTC. This gives the protein CASSRDSLSYNEQFF.

The genes are TRBV7-9 and TRBJ2-6; D remains ambiguous. CDR3 size: 19 residues. The V gene's germline CDR1 is SEHNR and CDR2 FQNEAQ (reference sequence). V was clipped by 1 base and J by 0 bases, with 16 bases between them. CDR3 coding DNA: TGTGCCAGCAGCTTAGAGGTTGTGGAGTCCTTCTCTGGGGCCAACGTCCTGACTTTC. Translated: CASSLEVVESFSGANVLTF. Together with reference TRBV7-9 and TRBJ2-6, the CDR3 gives the full variable domain: DTGVSQNPRHKITKRGQNVTFRCDPISEHNRLYWYRQTLGQGPEFLTYFQNEAQLEKSRLLSDRFSAERPKGSFSTLEIQRTEQGDSAMYLCASSLEVVESFSGANVLTFGAGSRLTVL.

This chain uses TRBV5-1 with TRBJ1-1; 9 positions agree with TRBD1. The CDR3 is 14 amino acids. Germline V lookup: CDR1 SGHRS, CDR2 YFSETQ. J lost 4 bases, V lost 3 bases, and 4 bases had no gene match. The CDR3 sequence: CASSSGQGGTEAFF. Written as DNA, the CDR3 is TGCGCCAGCAGCTCGGGACAGGGAGGCACTGAAGCTTTCTTT.

CDR3 in amino acids: CASSYSVQRRTDTQYF. DNA of the CDR3: TGTGCCAGCAGTTACTCGGTCCAGCGGAGAACAGATACGCAGTATTTT. J is TRBJ2-3 and V is TRBV6-2 or TRBV6-3; D is possibly TRBD2 (5 bases). The germline V and J ends were trimmed by 0 bases and 3 bases, with 13 bases remaining between them. The CDR3 loop spans 16 amino acids. The germline V gene has CDR1 MNHEY and CDR2 SVGEGT.

The chain links TRBV30 to TRBJ2-5, with D unresolved. Per the germline V gene, CDR1 is GTSNPN and CDR2 is SVGIG (reference sequence). The CDR3 has 11 amino acids. The ends were cut back, 3 bases at V and 0 bases at J, with 2 bases in the middle. The CDR3 here is CAWSDQETQYF. DNA of the CDR3: TGTGCCTGGAGCGACCAAGAGACCCAGTACTTC.

Ten or more counts support this clone. This chain joins TRBV4-3 and TRBJ2-7; tentative D call: TRBD2 (5 bases). Deletions cut 0 bases from V and 5 bases from J, with 14 bases between. Germline V gene data show CDR1 as LGHNA and CDR2 as YSLEER. The CDR3 length is 15 residues. CDR3 amino acids: CASSQDRTLIDEQYF. For the CDR3, the DNA is TGCGCCAGCAGCCAAGACAGGACTTTAATCGACGAGCAGTACTTC.

V is TRBV10-3 and J is TRBJ2-5; a possible D gene is TRBD2 (5 bases). Germline V gives CDR1 ENHRY, CDR2 SYGVKD. The CDR3 spans 13 residues. V was pared by 2 bases and J by 5 bases, with 9 bases between. In DNA, the CDR3 is TGTGCCATCAGTGAGAGAGGGTTTGAGACCCAGTACTTC. This encodes CAISERGFETQYF.

The chain uses TRBV11-3 and TRBJ2-5; 7 bases match TRBD2. The CDR3 runs to 14 residues. V shed 4 bases, J shed 4 bases, and the junction held 6 bases outside the gene matches. The germline gives CDR1 SGHNT, CDR2 YENEEA. CDR3 in amino acids: CASSSWGGGETQYF. The CDR3 DNA reads as TGTGCCAGCAGCTCCTGGGGGGGTGGAGAGACCCAGTACTTC.

The gene calls are TRBV6-5 and TRBJ1-3; 8 bases match TRBD1. Trimming took 4 bases from V and 2 from J; bases not matched to a gene: 7. The CDR3 loop spans 16 amino acids. Germline V gives CDR1 MNHEY, CDR2 SVGAGI. The CDR3: CASSLIGQGPGNTIYF. DNA for the CDR3: TGTGCCAGCAGTTTAATCGGACAGGGCCCTGGAAACACCATATATTTT.